Below, 17 T cell receptor beta chains from the same sample are listed, as sequenced in a study of T-cell memory formation after mild COVID-19. TCRdb passed the 5' RACE reads through MiXCR, listing each CDR3 protein once. The repertoire has roughly 110,000 distinct CDR3 sequences, over 15% of them found once; the top ten carry 28%. Sequencing was performed on PBMCs or a T cell subset sorted from them (not recorded which). The source is an adult woman who had mild COVID-19 (a few samples of this study predate the infection). Cell type and time point are not known.

This clonotype was seen once. The chain joins TRBV20-1 to TRBJ1-2; TRBD1 might be the D (5 bases). Germline V lookup: CDR1 DFQATT, CDR2 SNEGSKA (reference sequence). The CDR3 totals 13 residues. The ends were cut back, 0 bases at V and 5 bases at J, with 10 bases in the middle. CDR3 DNA sequence: TGCAGTGCTAGAGACAGGGTGGGATATGGCTACACCTTC. Amino acids: CSARDRVGYGYTF.

The chain is built from TRBV19 and TRBJ2-1; TRBD2 matches at 11 bases. Germline lookup yields CDR1 LNHDA and CDR2 SQIVND (reference sequence). The CDR3 runs 15 residues. V lost 5 bases to trimming and J lost 7 bases; unmatched junction nucleotides: 7. The CDR3 spells CASSFSGRVANEQFF. CDR3 DNA: TGTGCCAGTAGTTTTAGCGGGAGGGTTGCGAATGAGCAGTTCTTC.

The CDR3 here is CAWSTSDGYYGYTF. DNA for the CDR3: TGTGCCTGGAGCACCTCTGACGGCTACTATGGCTACACCTTC. The rearrangement links TRBV30 to TRBJ1-2; the D is unclear. CDR1 and CDR2 (germline): GTSNPN, SVGIG (reference sequence). The CDR3 loop spans 14 amino acids. V was cut by 3 bases and J by 3 bases, with 14 bases left in between.

The chain carries TRBV4-1 and TRBJ1-2; 9 bases are shared with TRBD1. The CDR3 contains 15 residues. Per the germline V gene, CDR1 is MGHRA and CDR2 is YSYEKL. V shed 3 bases and J 4 bases; nucleotides not matched to a gene: 6. This chain's CDR3 is CASSHAGTGTYGYTF. For the CDR3, the DNA is TGCGCCAGCAGCCACGCCGGGACAGGGACCTATGGCTACACCTTC.

This clonotype was observed a few times. CDR3 in DNA: TGTGCCAGCAGTTTCATCGACAGTAGCTATGGCTACACCTTC. Translated, it gives CASSFIDSSYGYTF. The chain is built from TRBV7-9 and TRBJ1-2; possible D gene TRBD1, 5 bases. Germline assignment: CDR1 SEHNR and CDR2 FQNEAQ (reference sequence). This CDR3 is built from 14 residues. V lost 6 bases to trimming and J lost 4 bases, with 15 bases between them.

V gene TRBV15 combines with J gene TRBJ2-6; D is uncertain. The CDR3 covers 15 residues. Trimming removed 0 bases at V and 0 bases at J, with 3 bases between. CDR1 and CDR2 from the germline V gene are LNHNV and YYDKDF (reference sequence). CDR3: CATSRDHSGANVLTF. CDR3 DNA: TGTGCCACCAGCAGAGACCACTCTGGGGCCAACGTCCTGACTTTC.

This clonotype was detected ten times or more. The chain recombines TRBV6-5 with TRBJ2-5; 8 bases are shared with TRBD2. From germline, CDR1 is MNHEY and CDR2 SVGAGI. The CDR3 extends over 16 amino acids. The V and J ends lost 4 bases and 1 base, in that order; junction bases with no gene match: 8. Here the CDR3 DNA reads TGTGCCAGCAGTTCCTACGATAGCGGGGTCCAAGAGACCCAGTACTTC. Amino acids: CASSSYDSGVQETQYF.

In its sample, this clonotype was seen once. The chain uses TRBV19 and TRBJ1-1, with D perhaps matching TRBD1 (5 bases). Germline CDR1 is LNHDA and CDR2 is SQIVND (reference sequence). The V end was cut by 5 bases, the J end by 0 bases, with 22 bases between. CDR3 length: 18 residues. DNA for the CDR3: TGTGCCAGTAGTTACGGGACGGGAGAATCCATTATGAACACTGAAGCTTTCTTT. Translation gives CASSYGTGESIMNTEAFF.

This chain connects TRBV5-5 to TRBJ2-5; 8 bases map to TRBD1. Germline V gene sequence: CDR1 SGHKS, CDR2 YYEKEE (reference sequence). The ends lost 1 base at V and 1 base at J; junction bases unmatched: 6. The CDR3 loop spans 16 amino acids. This chain's CDR3 is CASSLSNRGAQETQYF. CDR3 nucleotides: TGTGCCAGCAGCTTGAGTAACAGGGGGGCCCAAGAGACCCAGTACTTC.

J is TRBJ2-2 and V is TRBV29-1; 7 nucleotides match TRBD2. J was trimmed by 6 bases and V by 2 bases; bases with no gene match: 9. This CDR3 spans 15 amino acids. Germline V gene lookup returns CDR1 SQVTM and CDR2 ANQGSEA. In nucleotides, the CDR3 is TGCAGCGTTGAACGACTAGCAGAAAACGCCGGGGAGCTGTTTTTT. Translation gives CSVERLAENAGELFF.

There are a few counts of this clonotype. The chain combines TRBV4-2 with TRBJ1-2; 7 positions match TRBD1. CDR1 and CDR2 (germline): LGHNA, YNFKEQ. This CDR3 contains 16 residues. V shed 2 bases and J 0 bases; nucleotides not matched to a gene: 6. The CDR3 coding sequence is TGTGCCAGCAGCCAATCCCGGGACAGTGCTAACTATGGCTACACCTTC. It yields the protein CASSQSRDSANYGYTF.

This chain connects TRBV12-3 or TRBV12-4 to TRBJ2-5; TRBD2 might be the D (6 bases). The CDR3 is 15 amino acids. V lost 6 bases and J 4 bases, leaving 18 bases between the germline ends. This CDR3 is CASSPGFRDLETQYF. CDR3 sequence (DNA): TGTGCCAGCAGCCCTGGTTTCCGGGACTTAGAGACCCAGTACTTC.

This clonotype was counted only a few times. The rearrangement uses TRBV2 and TRBJ2-7; no clear D gene. V was pared by 2 bases and J by 3 bases, with 2 bases between. This CDR3 has 11 amino acids. CDR1 is SNHLY, CDR2 FYNNEI, per germline. The CDR3 DNA sequence: TGTGCCAGCAGTGAACTCTACGAGCAGTACTTC. Translating it yields CASSELYEQYF.

V usage is TRBV13 and J usage is TRBJ2-7; the match to TRBD2 covers 9 bases. Germline loops: CDR1 PRHDT, CDR2 FYEKMQ (reference sequence). The CDR3 is 15 amino acids. The J segment lost 6 bases and the V segment lost 5 bases, leaving 11 bases of the junction unmatched. CDR3 amino acids: CASSPGRAGGREQYF. The CDR3 DNA reads as TGTGCCAGCAGCCCCGGACGAGCGGGAGGCCGCGAGCAGTACTTC.

The rearrangement uses TRBV9 and TRBJ2-1; D is perhaps TRBD2 (6 bases). There are 15 residues in the CDR3. The V end lost 3 bases, the J end lost 8 bases, and 18 bases lay between the germline ends. Germline lookup yields CDR1 SGDLS and CDR2 YYNGEE. The chain's CDR3 is CASSGGDSPGHEQFF. The CDR3 bases are TGTGCCAGCAGCGGGGGGGACTCCCCAGGACATGAGCAGTTCTTC.

In DNA form, the CDR3 reads TGCAGTGCTAGAGGCCTACAGGCTCAGGGAGACTATAACTATGGCTACACCTTC. It codes for CSARGLQAQGDYNYGYTF. The chain combines TRBV20-1 with TRBJ1-2; tentatively, D is TRBD1 (5 bases). There are 18 residues in the CDR3. In germline, CDR1 is DFQATT, CDR2 SNEGSKA (reference sequence). V was pared by 1 base and J by 1 base, with 22 bases between.

The CDR3 reads CASSLFGDSNTGELFF. In DNA form, the CDR3 reads TGCGCCAGCAGCTTGTTTGGGGACAGCAACACCGGGGAGCTGTTTTTT. The rearrangement links TRBV5-1 to TRBJ2-2, with TRBD1 matching over 7 bases. Germline values: CDR1 SGHRS, CDR2 YFSETQ. The CDR3 spans 16 residues. V shed 1 base, J shed 2 bases, and the junction held 5 bases outside the gene matches.